Listed here is a single T cell receptor beta chain. These data come from a study of T cell changes during pregnancy in multiple sclerosis. The protocol was immunoSEQ multiplex PCR, while the TCRdb copy is restricted to in-frame clones and leaves out a portion. The table has 35,000 to 55,000 clones, around 90% seen once. The CDR3 runs to 16 residues. J lost 6 bases, V lost 4 bases, and 12 bases had no gene match. Germline CDR1 is LNHDA and CDR2 is SQIVND (reference sequence). The J gene is TRBJ2-7, the V gene TRBV19; 10 bases align to TRBD2. The sample consisted of peripheral blood, taken in the second trimester of pregnancy. The receptor's source is a female donor in good health, enrolled as a control in a pregnancy study. In DNA, the CDR3 is TGTGCCAGTAGTACGGGAGCGGGAGGGCCCTCTTCCGAGCAGTACTTC. Its translation: CASSTGAGGPSSEQYF.